The sequence of this TCR beta chain was determined in a study of blood T cell repertoires in COVID-19. Overall study: Samples representing acute and convalescent COVID-19 were sourced from the United States, Italy and Spain.

V dropped 6 bases and J dropped 0 bases, with 21 bases sitting between them. Germline CDR1 reads MDHEN; CDR2 reads SYDVKM. The CDR3 sequence is 18 residues long. Per the authors' pipeline: Amplification with reference gene primers provided the estimates of nucleated cell counts. The assay was immunoSEQ multiplex PCR, and TCRdb's table has in-frame clones only and misses some. V, J and clone size derive from that table, while D and trimming were established from the DNA sequence. Here the sample spans 55,000 to 80,000 clones, roughly nine tenths being singletons. This receptor was obtained from a man aged 50-60 years with acute or convalescent COVID-19. Material: peripheral blood. The genes are TRBV28 and TRBJ2-1; TRBD1 might be the D (6 bases). CDR3 nucleotide sequence: TGTGCCAGCAGCCTCCGATTGCGGACAGTGAACTCCTACAATGAGCAGTTCTTC. Translating gives CASSLRLRTVNSYNEQFF.